These 31 T cell receptor beta chains were all obtained from the same sample, sequenced in a study of cytomegalovirus exposure and HLA in healthy donors. Primers: 60 Vbeta forward and 13 Jbeta reverse. The data were produced by immunoSEQ multiplex PCR, yet TCRdb's version contains in-frame clones alone and is incomplete. Among some 170,000 clones listed, less than 80% were seen once. The source material was PBMCs. These TCRs come from a man between 40 and 49 years old in good health and CMV-seronegative.

The V call is TRBV27, the J call TRBJ2-3; a weak D match, TRBD1 (7 bases). The germline V and J ends were trimmed by 6 bases and 6 bases, with 13 bases remaining between them. The CDR3 consists of 13 residues. The germline gives CDR1 MNHEY, CDR2 SMNVEV (reference sequence). CDR3: CASSRGEEDTQYF. CDR3 nucleotide sequence: TGTGCCAGCAGCAGGGGGGAAGAGGATACGCAGTATTTT.

The sample holds one count of this clone. V gene TRBV5-6 combines with J gene TRBJ2-7; a possible D gene is TRBD1 (6 bases). The V and J ends lost 0 bases and 2 bases respectively, with 12 bases between them. CDR1 SGHDT and CDR2 YYEEEE come from the germline V gene. The CDR3 extends over 15 amino acids. The CDR3 coding sequence is TGTGCCAGCAGCTTGGAGGGACAATATCCCTACGAGCAGTACTTC. It is translated as CASSLEGQYPYEQYF.

V and J are TRBV7-2 and TRBJ1-1; 8 bases fit TRBD1. The germline V gene encodes CDR1 SGHTA and CDR2 FQGNSA. J lost 7 bases, V lost 4 bases, and 5 bases had no gene match. The CDR3 totals 13 residues. The CDR3 DNA follows: TGTGCCAGCAGCTCGGACAGGGCGGTTGAAGCTTTCTTT. This encodes CASSSDRAVEAFF.

The V call is TRBV5-6, the J call TRBJ1-2, with D unclear. The germline V gene has CDR1 SGHDT and CDR2 YYEEEE. The CDR3 has 11 amino acids. Trimming shortened V by 1 base and J by 5 bases, and 3 bases separated the two germline ends. CDR3 residues: CASSLLYGYTF. The DNA of the CDR3 is TGTGCCAGCAGCTTGCTATATGGCTACACCTTC.

In the case of this clone: A read error may produce the germline difference seen at one junction end. The V and J genes are TRBV28 and TRBJ1-4; the match to TRBD1 covers 9 bases. Germline loops: CDR1 MDHEN, CDR2 SYDVKM. The CDR3 sequence is 15 residues long. This CDR3 is CASSSNDRGNEKPFF. DNA of the CDR3: TGTGCCAGCAGTTCGAACGACAGGGGGAATGAAAAACCGTTTTTT.

The chain carries TRBV7-8 and TRBJ2-3; maybe TRBD2 (5 bases). The CDR3 extends over 16 amino acids. Trimming left V 8 bases short and J 2 bases short, with 20 bases between. Germline CDR1 SGHVS, CDR2 FQNEAQ. Here the CDR3 reads CASPPGGGGFTDTQYF. The CDR3 bases are TGTGCCAGCCCCCCCGGAGGTGGTGGGTTCACAGATACGCAGTATTTT.

The gene calls are TRBV7-2 and TRBJ2-5; no firm D call. The DNA end is a closer match to TRBJ2-7, so the J assignment may be wrong. CDR1 and CDR2 (germline): SGHTA, FQGNSA. This CDR3 is 14 amino acids long. Written as DNA, the CDR3 is TGTGCCAGCAGCTTAACCGCGGACTCCTACGAGCAGTACTTC. Translating it yields CASSLTADSYEQYF.

This clone was observed a few times. This chain links TRBV29-1 with TRBJ1-2; no reliable D call. Trimming removed 0 bases at V and 8 bases at J, with 16 bases between. The CDR3 is made up of 14 amino acids. CDR1 SQVTM and CDR2 ANQGSEA come from the germline V gene. The CDR3 is CSVEDRTQPGGYTF. In DNA, the CDR3 is TGCAGCGTTGAAGATCGGACTCAACCGGGGGGCTACACCTTC.

This chain links TRBV14 with TRBJ1-2, with unresolved D. Per germline, CDR1 SGHDN and CDR2 FVKESK. V gave up 5 bases and J gave up 2 bases, with 9 bases separating them. The CDR3 consists of 13 residues. CDR3 protein: CASSTRLNYGYTF. The CDR3 nucleotides read TGTGCCAGCAGCACCAGGTTAAACTATGGCTACACCTTC.

This chain connects TRBV5-8 to TRBJ2-7, with 9 bases identical to TRBD1. The J segment lost 4 bases and the V segment lost 5 bases, leaving 4 bases of the junction unmatched. The CDR3 totals 13 residues. Germline loops: CDR1 SGHTS, CDR2 YDEGEE. The CDR3 protein is CASRRTGVYEQYF. The CDR3 DNA follows: TGTGCCAGCAGGCGGACAGGGGTATACGAGCAGTACTTC.

The gene calls are TRBV5-1 and TRBJ2-2, with 7 bases identical to TRBD2. V trimming: 7 bases; J trimming: 6 bases; junction bases outside the gene matches: 12. The CDR3 consists of 15 residues. Germline lookup yields CDR1 SGHRS and CDR2 YFSETQ. The DNA for the CDR3 is TGCGCCAGCCGCTCGGGAGCGGGGAGTTCCGGGGAGCTGTTTTTT. It yields the protein CASRSGAGSSGELFF.

The J gene is TRBJ2-5, the V gene TRBV4-3; D might be TRBD2 (7 bases). Germline CDR1 LGHNA, CDR2 YSLEER. There are 16 residues in the CDR3. V was pared by 3 bases and J by 5 bases, with 19 bases between. The CDR3 sequence is CASSQRGRGVWETQYF. DNA for the CDR3: TGCGCCAGCAGCCAGAGGGGGAGGGGGGTGTGGGAGACCCAGTACTTC.

In DNA, the CDR3 is TGTGCCAGTAGTTCGGAGAACTATGGCTACACCTTC. The encoded protein is CASSSENYGYTF. The genes are TRBV19 and TRBJ1-2; the D is unclear. Trimming pared 5 bases from V and 2 bases from J, leaving 6 bases between. The CDR3 contains 12 residues. Germline V gene lookup returns CDR1 LNHDA and CDR2 SQIVND (reference sequence). The whole variable domain, filled in from reference TRBV19 and TRBJ1-2, reads DGGITQSPKYLFRKEGQNVTLSCEQNLNHDAMYWYRQDPGQGLRLIYYSQIVNDFQKGDIAEGYSVSREKKESFPLTVTSAQKNPTAFYLCASSSENYGYTFGSGTRLTVV.

The chain couples TRBV30 to TRBJ2-7, with TRBD1 matching 9 bases. This CDR3 is built from 14 residues. V gave up 5 bases and J gave up 4 bases; unmatched junction bases: 9. Germline V gene data show CDR1 as GTSNPN and CDR2 as SVGIG (reference sequence). CDR3 protein: CAWAGTGSGYEQYF. CDR3 in DNA: TGTGCCTGGGCCGGGACAGGGTCCGGTTACGAGCAGTACTTC. The complete variable domain, with remaining parts taken from reference TRBV30 and TRBJ2-7, reads SQTIHQWPATLVQPVGSPLSLECTVEGTSNPNLYWYRQAAGRGLQLLFYSVGIGQISSEVPQNLSASRPQDRQFILSSKKLLLSDSGFYLCAWAGTGSGYEQYFGPGTRLTVT.

The CDR3 spells CATRTSSREQFF. Written as DNA, the CDR3 is TGTGCCACCAGGACTTCGTCTCGAGAGCAGTTCTTC. The rearrangement links TRBV28 to TRBJ2-1, with D tentatively TRBD2 (5 bases). This CDR3 spans 12 amino acids. Trimming shortened V by 10 bases and J by 10 bases, and 17 bases separated the two germline ends. Looked up from germline, CDR1 is MDHEN and CDR2 is SYDVKM.

The chain combines TRBV10-3 with TRBJ1-5; D remains unclear. Trimming took 6 bases from V and 4 from J, leaving 7 bases between them. The CDR3 is 12 residues long. Germline loops: CDR1 ENHRY, CDR2 SYGVKD. As DNA, the CDR3 is TGTGCCATCAGCGGAGGAAATCAGCCCCAGCATTTT. The encoded protein is CAISGGNQPQHF.

This clone has a handful of counts. The chain employs TRBV7-6 and TRBJ2-3, with 9 bases lining up with TRBD1. The CDR3 is 16 residues long. J lost 2 bases, V lost 5 bases, and 8 bases had no gene match. Germline V lookup: CDR1 SGHVS, CDR2 FNYEAQ. The CDR3 DNA sequence: TGTGCCAGCAGCCACCGGGGACAGGGCCCCACAGATACGCAGTATTTT. It yields the protein CASSHRGQGPTDTQYF.

The chain employs TRBV5-6 and TRBJ1-2; D ambiguous. With 0 bases removed from V and 4 bases from J, the gap between germline ends came to 16 bases. Per germline, CDR1 SGHDT and CDR2 YYEEEE. This CDR3 is 16 amino acids long. This CDR3 reads CASSLAGEEWSYGYTF. The CDR3 nucleotides read TGTGCCAGCAGCTTGGCCGGGGAGGAATGGAGCTATGGCTACACCTTC.

This chain connects TRBV18 to TRBJ2-7, with D unclear. Germline V CDR1 and CDR2: KGHSH, LQKENI. The V end was cut by 0 bases, the J end by 0 bases, with 9 bases between. CDR3 size: 15 residues. The CDR3 bases are TGTGCCAGCTCACCACCGTTCAGACACTCCTACGAGCAGTACTTC. Protein sequence: CASSPPFRHSYEQYF. Using reference TRBV18 and TRBJ2-7 for the parts outside the CDR3, the full variable domain is NAGVMQNPRHLVRRRGQEARLRCSPMKGHSHVYWYRQLPEEGLKFMVYLQKENIIDESGMPKERFSAEFPKEGPSILRIQQVVRGDSAAYFCASSPPFRHSYEQYFGPGTRLTVT.

The chain employs TRBV5-1 and TRBJ2-5; D ambiguous. V lost 0 bases, J lost 1 base, and 10 bases lay in between. In germline, CDR1 is SGHRS, CDR2 YFSETQ. There are 15 residues in the CDR3. The CDR3 DNA reads TGCGCCAGCAGCTTGGCCGTTCCCCGCCAAGAGACCCAGTACTTC. Translation: CASSLAVPRQETQYF.

This clone appeared a few times. The rearrangement uses TRBV4-1 and TRBJ2-6, with 8 bases aligning to TRBD2. The germline V gene has CDR1 MGHRA and CDR2 YSYEKL. The CDR3 length is 20 residues. The V segment lost 1 base and the J segment 0 bases; nucleotides outside the gene matches: 11. The CDR3 DNA reads as TGCGCCAGCAGCCAAGTCTACGCGGGGGGAACACTCTCTGGGGCCAACGTCCTGACTTTC. This translates into CASSQVYAGGTLSGANVLTF.

The chain recombines TRBV6-5 with TRBJ2-7; 8 positions agree with TRBD1. Germline V CDR1 and CDR2: MNHEY, SVGAGI. This CDR3 region has 13 residues. Trimming cost V 8 bases and J 2 bases; bases outside gene matches: 5. CDR3 sequence reads: CASGLGQAYEQYF. The CDR3 nucleotides are TGTGCCAGCGGGTTGGGACAGGCCTACGAGCAGTACTTC.

The chain employs TRBV2 and TRBJ1-4; 7 nucleotides align to TRBD1. This CDR3 is 15 amino acids long. After removal of 6 bases from V and 6 bases from J, the junction contained 10 bases not matched to a gene. Per the germline V gene, CDR1 is SNHLY and CDR2 is FYNNEI. The CDR3 region is CASRLTGTGDEKLFF. CDR3 DNA sequence: TGTGCCAGCAGACTGACCGGAACAGGGGATGAAAAACTGTTTTTT.

About this clone: The sample carries other DNA sequences with the same CDR3. The rearrangement uses TRBV5-4 and TRBJ1-4; D might be TRBD1 (5 bases). CDR3 length equals 15 residues. V lost 4 bases and J lost 7, with 17 bases in between. Germline V CDR1 and CDR2: SGHNT, YYREEE (reference sequence). The CDR3 DNA is TGTGCCAGCAGCGCCGGGACTACAAACGGTGAAAAACTGTTTTTT. Amino acid sequence: CASSAGTTNGEKLFF.

The chain combines TRBV27 with TRBJ2-5, with 11 bases aligning to TRBD2. The J segment lost 2 bases and the V segment lost 6 bases, leaving 5 bases of the junction unmatched. Germline CDR1 reads MNHEY; CDR2 reads SMNVEV (reference sequence). The CDR3 is made up of 15 amino acids. CDR3 DNA sequence: TGTGCCAGCAGCGATTTAGCGGGGGGGCAAGAGACCCAGTACTTC. It translates to CASSDLAGGQETQYF.

CDR3 in amino acids: CASSVAGTGVGGTEAFF. The CDR3 nucleotides are TGTGCCAGCAGCGTAGCCGGGACAGGGGTAGGAGGCACTGAAGCTTTCTTT. The rearrangement uses TRBV9 and TRBJ1-1, with 10 bases that match TRBD1. Trimming cost V 0 bases and J 4 bases; bases outside gene matches: 9. Germline V gene data show CDR1 as SGDLS and CDR2 as YYNGEE. CDR3 length equals 17 residues.

This clone came up a few times. This chain uses TRBV9 with TRBJ2-7; D possibly corresponds to TRBD2 (6 bases). CDR1 is SGDLS, CDR2 YYNGEE, per germline. Trimming took 4 bases from V and 0 from J, leaving 14 bases between them. This CDR3 has 15 residues. The CDR3 bases are TGTGCCAGCAGCATCGGGACTCAAAGCTCCTACGAGCAGTACTTC. It codes for CASSIGTQSSYEQYF.

This sequence joins TRBV4-1 and TRBJ2-7, with D perhaps TRBD2 (6 bases). Germline V gene lookup returns CDR1 MGHRA and CDR2 YSYEKL. Trimming cost V 1 base and J 3 bases, with 10 bases left between them. The CDR3 spans 14 residues. The CDR3 DNA sequence: TGCGCCAGCAGCCAAGTGGGACTGAACTACGAGCAGTACTTC. Translation gives CASSQVGLNYEQYF.

On this clone: One end of the junction does not line up with germline, which may come from a read error. V and J are TRBV5-4 and TRBJ2-7, with 10 bases that match TRBD1. The CDR3 has 15 amino acids. Germline V lookup: CDR1 SGHNT, CDR2 YYREEE (reference sequence). The CDR3 DNA is TGTGCCAGTAGCTTGCCCGACAGGGGGCCGTGTAGGCAGTACTTC. It translates to CASSLPDRGPCRQYF. The full variable domain, in which reference TRBV5-4 and TRBJ2-7 provide the parts outside the CDR3, is ETGVTQSPTHLIKTRGQQVTLRCSSQSGHNTVSWYQQALGQGPQFIFQYYREEENGRGNFPPRFSGLQFPNYSSELNVNALELDDSALYLCASSLPDRGPCRQYFGPGTRLTVT.

The V and J genes are TRBV5-1 and TRBJ2-1; 8 nucleotides match TRBD2. Trimming took 0 bases from V and 9 from J; bases not matched to a gene: 17. Germline CDR1 is SGHRS and CDR2 is YFSETQ. This CDR3 spans 18 amino acids. Here the CDR3 reads CASSLVKIGRGAISEQFF. The CDR3 DNA is TGCGCCAGCAGCTTGGTAAAGATCGGGCGGGGGGCTATATCTGAGCAGTTCTTC.

The chain links TRBV4-2 to TRBJ1-6; the D gene is possibly TRBD1 (6 bases). The CDR3 contains 18 residues. Germline V gene data show CDR1 as LGHNA and CDR2 as YNFKEQ. V gave up 0 bases and J gave up 4 bases, with 16 bases separating them. The CDR3 DNA follows: TGTGCCAGCAGCCAAGAACCCCCGCGACAGGATTATAATTCACCCCTCCACTTT. It specifies CASSQEPPRQDYNSPLHF.